This entry lists 26 T cell receptor beta chains sequenced from one sample in a study of T cell clusters in autoimmune cytopenias. TRB was amplified from roughly 250 ng of peripheral blood genomic DNA per sample. TRB rearrangements were amplified by touch-down multiplex PCR with mixed TRB-A/B primers. For each CDR3 protein, TCRdb gives one entry from its re-call of the multiplex PCR reads, without DNA. The table lists some 7,000 distinct CDR3 sequences. Sequences were obtained from peripheral blood. The receptors stem from a human donor with an autoimmune cytopenia or autoimmune hepatitis (not recorded which).

The chain recombines TRBV27 with TRBJ1-1. The CDR3 is 11 residues long. Germline loops: CDR1 MNHEY, CDR2 SMNVEV (reference sequence). CDR3: CASHLGFEAFF.

The chain has TRBV19 and TRBJ1-2; lacking DNA, the TRBD1 call made by TCRdb goes unchecked. Per the germline V gene, CDR1 is LNHDA and CDR2 is SQIVND (reference sequence). The CDR3 runs to 12 residues. The CDR3 loop reads CATVGQGYGYTF.

This chain uses TRBV27 with TRBJ1-2; lacking DNA, the TRBD1 call made by TCRdb goes unchecked. Germline CDR1 MNHEY, CDR2 SMNVEV (reference sequence). The length of the CDR3 is 15 residues. CDR3 loop: CASSLGPGILSGYTF.

Frequency places this clonotype as medium-sized (0.01 to 0.1%). The chain combines TRBV29-1 with TRBJ1-2. The CDR3 runs to 12 residues. Germline-derived CDR1 and CDR2 are SQVTM and ANQGSEA. The CDR3: CSVVGGENQPTF.

V usage is TRBV7-9 and J usage is TRBJ2-7; TCRdb designates TRBD1, a call that cannot be tested without DNA. The V gene's germline CDR1 is SEHNR and CDR2 FQNEAQ (reference sequence). The CDR3 sequence is 14 residues long. The CDR3 loop reads CASSSGTGHVEQYF. The variable domain in full, completed from reference TRBV7-9 and TRBJ2-7, reads DTGVSQNPRHKITKRGQNVTFRCDPISEHNRLYWYRQTLGQGPEFLTYFQNEAQLEKSRLLSDRFSAERPKGSFSTLEIQRTEQGDSAMYLCASSSGTGHVEQYFGPGTRLTVT.

This chain uses TRBV20-1 with TRBJ1-1; the TRBD1 assignment by TCRdb is unverifiable without DNA. The CDR3 sequence is 13 residues long. CDR1 is DFQATT, CDR2 SNEGSKA, per germline (reference sequence). CDR3 sequence reads: CSAPGEWNTEAFF.

This clonotype ranks as medium-sized in terms of frequency. The chain couples TRBV19 to TRBJ2-2. This CDR3 spans 12 amino acids. Looked up from germline, CDR1 is LNHDA and CDR2 is SQIVND (reference sequence). CDR3 loop: CASRGYPGELFF. Full variable domain (rest looked up from reference TRBV19 and TRBJ2-2): DGGITQSPKYLFRKEGQNVTLSCEQNLNHDAMYWYRQDPGQGLRLIYYSQIVNDFQKGDIAEGYSVSREKKESFPLTVTSAQKNPTAFYLCASRGYPGELFFGEGSRLTVL.

In terms of frequency, this clonotype is medium-sized. The rearrangement joins TRBV30 to TRBJ2-7; lacking DNA, the TRBD1 call made by TCRdb goes unchecked. Germline V lookup: CDR1 GTSNPN, CDR2 SVGIG (reference sequence). The CDR3 runs 12 residues. This CDR3 reads CAWSEGAVRQYF.

V is TRBV6-6 and J is TRBJ2-2; TCRdb selects TRBD2, and the lack of DNA leaves this call unchecked. CDR3 length equals 15 residues. CDR1 is MNHNY and CDR2 is SVGAGI in the germline V gene (reference sequence). The CDR3 here is CASSDSGRNPGELFF.

The chain uses TRBV20-1 and TRBJ2-3; without DNA, the TCRdb call of TRBD2 cannot be checked. This CDR3 spans 14 amino acids. Germline CDR1 and CDR2: DFQATT and SNEGSKA (reference sequence). CDR3 loop: CSATGGVLTDTQYF.

This CDR3 is CAWSLTGGVYGYTF. This chain joins TRBV30 and TRBJ1-2; the D call of TRBD1 rests on TCRdb alone, since no DNA is present to check it. CDR1 is GTSNPN, CDR2 SVGIG, per germline (reference sequence). The CDR3 sequence is 14 residues long.

Frequency places this clonotype as medium-sized. The chain has TRBV19 and TRBJ1-2. From germline, CDR1 is LNHDA and CDR2 SQIVND (reference sequence). This CDR3 region has 11 residues. CDR3 in amino acids: CASSRGDGYTF.

The rearrangement uses TRBV6-1 and TRBJ1-4. The length of the CDR3 is 14 residues. Germline V CDR1 and CDR2: MNHNS, SASEGT. This CDR3 is CASSEPQRREKLFF.

The rearrangement uses TRBV27 and TRBJ1-1. This CDR3 comprises 14 residues. CDR1 and CDR2 (germline): MNHEY, SMNVEV (reference sequence). CDR3 residues: CASRLFGGSWEAFF.

This sequence joins TRBV12-3 or TRBV12-4 and TRBJ1-5. This CDR3 contains 15 residues. CDR3 amino acids: CASSLPNGEWEPQHF.

This chain connects TRBV10-3 to TRBJ1-5; TCRdb's assignment of TRBD1 cannot be checked, as there is no DNA. The CDR3 runs to 16 residues. Germline V gene data show CDR1 as ENHRY and CDR2 as SYGVKD. This CDR3 reads CASSVNRGSINQPQHF.

The chain is built from TRBV10-3 and TRBJ2-1; TCRdb lists TRBD2, though no DNA is available to test this call. The CDR3 totals 14 residues. Per germline, CDR1 ENHRY and CDR2 SYGVKD. The CDR3 spells CAISELAAYNEQFF.

The CDR3 here is CASSQWDSYGYTF. This sequence joins TRBV14 and TRBJ1-2; as DNA is missing, the TRBD1 call by TCRdb cannot be tested. Per the germline V gene, CDR1 is SGHDN and CDR2 is FVKESK. The CDR3 is 13 residues long.

The V gene is TRBV6-6, the J gene TRBJ2-5; the D call from TCRdb, TRBD2, cannot be confirmed without DNA. The CDR3 loop spans 13 amino acids. Germline CDR1 and CDR2: MNHNY and SVGAGI (reference sequence). The CDR3 loop is CASSYPAEETQYF.

The chain couples TRBV6-5 to TRBJ2-1; TCRdb calls TRBD1, which cannot be checked without DNA. The length of the CDR3 is 16 residues. CDR1 is MNHEY, CDR2 SVGAGI, per germline. CDR3: CASSYRRGYGNNEQFF.

This clonotype is called medium-sized based on its frequency. The chain carries TRBV19 and TRBJ2-5; the TCRdb D gene call, TRBD1, has no DNA to confirm it. The CDR3 runs to 13 residues. Germline assignment: CDR1 LNHDA and CDR2 SQIVND (reference sequence). CDR3 amino acids: CASRTGGSETQYF.

The V call is TRBV19, the J call TRBJ1-3. The CDR3 has 14 residues. Per the germline V gene, CDR1 is LNHDA and CDR2 is SQIVND (reference sequence). The CDR3 here is CASTAGLNENTIYF.

This clonotype shows up as medium-sized (0.01 to 0.1%) by frequency. This chain connects TRBV19 to TRBJ2-7; the D call of TRBD1 rests on TCRdb alone, since no DNA is present to check it. This CDR3 comprises 13 residues. Per germline, CDR1 LNHDA and CDR2 SQIVND (reference sequence). CDR3: CASSIGARGEQYF.

The CDR3 region is CASRPLTGGRHTEAFF. The chain recombines TRBV6-6 with TRBJ1-1; TCRdb calls TRBD1, which cannot be checked without DNA. The length of the CDR3 is 16 residues. Germline V gene sequence: CDR1 MNHNY, CDR2 SVGAGI (reference sequence).

Its frequency marks this clonotype as medium-sized. This chain links TRBV29-1 with TRBJ2-5; TCRdb reports TRBD1, a call that lacks DNA to check it against. Germline V lookup: CDR1 SQVTM, CDR2 ANQGSEA. The CDR3 is 13 amino acids. CDR3: CSVDQGGGETQYF.

The chain carries TRBV27 and TRBJ1-2; TCRdb gives TRBD1 as the D gene, but with no DNA this cannot be confirmed. This CDR3 is built from 16 residues. Germline CDR1 is MNHEY and CDR2 is SMNVEV (reference sequence). The CDR3 sequence is CASSEADRGHHYGYTF.